A single sample gave rise to the 30 T cell receptor beta chains below, sequenced in a study of T cell responses to AZD1222 COVID-19 vaccine. Sequencing was performed with immunoSEQ multiplex PCR; in TCRdb, only in-frame clones are kept and a portion is missing. The sample has some 150,000 clones; about 93% are singletons. The sample was peripheral blood, taken on day 0 of AZD1222 vaccination. The source is an adult in good health.

The chain's CDR3 is CASSNRAYNEQFF. The CDR3 DNA reads as TGTGCCAGCAGTAACAGGGCCTACAATGAGCAGTTCTTC. The V and J genes are TRBV12-3 or TRBV12-4 and TRBJ2-1; perhaps TRBD1 as D (6 bases). CDR3 length: 13 amino acids. Trimming took off 5 bases at V and 2 bases at J, with 7 bases between the two ends.

The CDR3 DNA reads TGTGCCAGCAGCTCCCAGGAGAGGGGCTACACCTTC. Translation gives CASSSQERGYTF. This chain uses TRBV28 with TRBJ1-2; D remains unclear. This CDR3 region has 12 residues. V was pared by 6 bases and J by 8 bases, with 13 bases between. Germline V gene lookup returns CDR1 MDHEN and CDR2 SYDVKM.

The chain employs TRBV18 and TRBJ1-2; D gene uncertain. This CDR3 region has 15 residues. Trimming cost V 1 base and J 4 bases, with 13 bases left between them. Germline V gene lookup returns CDR1 KGHSH and CDR2 LQKENI. CDR3 nucleotide sequence: TGTGCCAGCTCACCACAAGAAACGGCCCTCTATGGCTACACCTTC. It translates to CASSPQETALYGYTF.

V and J are TRBV5-5 and TRBJ2-3; no firm D call. V was clipped by 1 base and J by 3 bases, with 6 bases between them. Germline lookup yields CDR1 SGHKS and CDR2 YYEKEE (reference sequence). CDR3 length equals 13 residues. The CDR3 nucleotides are TGTGCCAGCAGCTTGTGGGTAACAGATACGCAGTATTTT. It is translated as CASSLWVTDTQYF.

This clone was detected once. The chain employs TRBV9 and TRBJ2-1; TRBD2 aligns across 8 bases. Germline lookup yields CDR1 SGDLS and CDR2 YYNGEE. V lost 0 bases and J lost 6; bases outside the gene matches: 2. The CDR3 is made up of 14 amino acids. CDR3 loop: CASSVVGRANEQFF. Written as DNA, the CDR3 is TGTGCCAGCAGCGTAGTCGGGAGGGCCAATGAGCAGTTCTTC.

The chain has TRBV2 and TRBJ2-6; D gene uncertain. Trimming removed 3 bases at V and 1 base at J, with 4 bases between. The germline CDR1 and CDR2 sequences are SNHLY and FYNNEI. This CDR3 is 14 amino acids long. The CDR3 bases are TGTGCCAGCAGTGACCGGTCTGGGGCCAACGTCCTGACTTTC. Its protein product is CASSDRSGANVLTF.

This clone was seen just once. The rearrangement links TRBV10-1 to TRBJ2-2, with no clear D. This CDR3 contains 14 residues. Per the germline V gene, CDR1 is WNHNN and CDR2 is SYGVQD (reference sequence). The V end was cut by 2 bases, the J end by 4 bases, with 8 bases between. The chain's CDR3 is CASSEPDSTGELFF. For the CDR3, the DNA is TGCGCCAGCAGTGAGCCCGACTCCACCGGGGAGCTGTTTTTT.

The chain recombines TRBV6-2 or TRBV6-3 with TRBJ2-5, with TRBD1 matching 9 bases. V lost 5 bases and J lost 5; bases outside the gene matches: 6. The CDR3 is 14 residues long. Germline V CDR1 and CDR2: MNHEY, SVGEGT. CDR3 nucleotide sequence: TGTGCCAGCAGTCAGGGACAGGGTCCGGAGACCCAGTACTTC. Amino acid sequence: CASSQGQGPETQYF.

J is TRBJ1-1 and V is TRBV18; D unclear. Germline V gives CDR1 KGHSH, CDR2 LQKENI. Trimming stripped 2 bases from V and 5 bases from J, with 15 bases between. CDR3 length equals 15 residues. The CDR3 DNA reads as TGTGCCAGCTCACCAGGGGTGGCGCCGAGGACTGAAGCTTTCTTT. It is translated as CASSPGVAPRTEAFF.

The chain couples TRBV19 to TRBJ1-1, with a weak D call TRBD1 (5 bases). Trimming took 2 bases from V and 3 from J, leaving 10 bases between them. Germline V gene sequence: CDR1 LNHDA, CDR2 SQIVND (reference sequence). The CDR3 runs 14 residues. This CDR3 is CASSIKGTDTEAFF. CDR3 coding DNA: TGTGCCAGTAGTATAAAGGGGACCGACACTGAAGCTTTCTTT.

J is TRBJ2-3 and V is TRBV30; D gene unclear. This CDR3 is built from 13 residues. Trimming removed 1 base from V and 4 bases from J, with 9 bases in between. Germline V gene data show CDR1 as GTSNPN and CDR2 as SVGIG (reference sequence). The CDR3 DNA is TGTGCCTGGAGTGGGAAGAGCCCAGATACGCAGTATTTT. Translating gives CAWSGKSPDTQYF.

The V call is TRBV5-4, the J call TRBJ2-7; 11 bases map to TRBD2. The germline V gene has CDR1 SGHNT and CDR2 YYREEE (reference sequence). V gave up 4 bases and J gave up 0 bases; unmatched junction bases: 12. This CDR3 spans 18 amino acids. CDR3 amino acids: CASSDYPKLAGDSYEQYF. The DNA of the CDR3 is TGTGCCAGCAGCGACTACCCCAAACTAGCGGGGGACTCCTACGAGCAGTACTTC.

In this sample, this clone turned up a few times. The chain's CDR3 is CASSFKGDSGNTIYF. In nucleotides, the CDR3 is TGTGCCAGTAGTTTCAAGGGAGATTCTGGAAACACCATATATTTT. The chain recombines TRBV19 with TRBJ1-3, with D unresolved. The CDR3 has 15 amino acids. Trimming took off 5 bases at V and 1 base at J, with 12 bases between the two ends. Per the germline V gene, CDR1 is LNHDA and CDR2 is SQIVND (reference sequence).

J is TRBJ1-5 and V is TRBV19, with TRBD1 as a possible D gene (5 bases). Germline assignment: CDR1 LNHDA and CDR2 SQIVND (reference sequence). The CDR3 spans 18 residues. The V end lost 3 bases, the J end lost 4 bases, and 22 bases lay between the germline ends. The CDR3 DNA is TGTGCCAGTAGTATCCCGGGACCTACGGGGGTCGGGAATCAGCCCCAGCATTTT. As protein: CASSIPGPTGVGNQPQHF. Full variable domain (outside the CDR3, taken from reference TRBV19 and TRBJ1-5): DGGITQSPKYLFRKEGQNVTLSCEQNLNHDAMYWYRQDPGQGLRLIYYSQIVNDFQKGDIAEGYSVSREKKESFPLTVTSAQKNPTAFYLCASSIPGPTGVGNQPQHFGDGTRLSIL.

CDR3 in amino acids: CASSPQPSSYNEQFF. The CDR3 DNA sequence: TGTGCCAGCTCACCACAGCCGTCGTCGTACAATGAGCAGTTCTTC. The genes are TRBV18 and TRBJ2-1; D is unresolved. This CDR3 region has 15 residues. V dropped 1 base and J dropped 4 bases, with 11 bases sitting between them. Germline V CDR1 and CDR2: KGHSH, LQKENI.

The count of this clone is one. The rearrangement links TRBV6-2 or TRBV6-3 to TRBJ1-5, with a weak D call TRBD1 (5 bases). Per the germline V gene, CDR1 is MNHEY and CDR2 is SVGEGT. The length of the CDR3 is 17 residues. Trimming left V 0 bases short and J 7 bases short, with 19 bases between. CDR3 residues: CASSYSKTARGGQPQHF. CDR3 nucleotide sequence: TGTGCCAGCAGTTACTCGAAGACAGCCCGAGGCGGGCAGCCCCAGCATTTT.

The rearrangement joins TRBV5-6 to TRBJ1-2; TRBD1 is a possible D gene (5 bases). V was clipped by 4 bases and J by 4 bases, with 20 bases between them. The CDR3 consists of 16 residues. The V gene's germline CDR1 is SGHDT and CDR2 YYEEEE. CDR3 residues: CASSPGPGRRGYGYTF. The CDR3 coding sequence is TGTGCCAGCAGCCCCGGACCGGGACGGCGGGGCTATGGCTACACCTTC.

The V gene is TRBV11-2, the J gene TRBJ1-2, with D uncertain. The V and J ends lost 3 bases and 8 bases respectively, with 13 bases between them. The CDR3 consists of 13 residues. Germline CDR1 SGHAT, CDR2 FQNNGV. CDR3 sequence reads: CASSFGPGRGYTF. Written as DNA, the CDR3 is TGTGCCAGCAGCTTCGGCCCGGGTCGGGGCTACACCTTC. The complete variable domain, with remaining parts taken from reference TRBV11-2 and TRBJ1-2, reads EAGVAQSPRYKIIEKRQSVAFWCNPISGHATLYWYQQILGQGPKLLIQFQNNGVVDDSQLPKDRFSAERLKGVDSTLKIQPAKLEDSAVYLCASSFGPGRGYTFGSGTRLTVV.

The chain links TRBV21-1 to TRBJ2-7. TRBV21-1 is assigned pseudogene status. CDR3 size: 15 residues. The CDR3 DNA reads as TGTGCCAGCAGCAAAGTGGCGTACGAGAACTACGAGCAGTACTTC. It encodes CASSKVAYENYEQYF.

The CDR3 is CASSYRDRAYEQYF. In DNA form, the CDR3 reads TGTGCCAGCAGTTATAGGGACAGAGCCTACGAGCAGTACTTC. The chain employs TRBV6-5 and TRBJ2-7; 7 nucleotides agree with TRBD1. The CDR3 sequence is 14 residues long. CDR1 and CDR2 from the germline V gene are MNHEY and SVGAGI. The junction had 4 bases not matched to a gene; V was cut back by 3 bases and J by 2 bases.

This clone was detected only once. V usage is TRBV7-8 and J usage is TRBJ2-2; D is possibly TRBD1 (8 bases). This CDR3 region has 16 residues. CDR1 and CDR2 from the germline V gene are SGHVS and FQNEAQ. V lost 5 bases to trimming and J lost 5 bases, with 18 bases between them. CDR3 in DNA: TGTGCCAGCAGCCCCGGACAGGGAGCGGGAACCGGGGAGCTGTTTTTT. Translating gives CASSPGQGAGTGELFF. Using reference TRBV7-8 and TRBJ2-2 for the parts outside the CDR3, the full variable domain is GAGVSQSPRYKVAKRGQDVALRCDPISGHVSLFWYQQALGQGPEFLTYFQNEAQLDKSGLPSDRFFAERPEGSVSTLKIQRTQQEDSAVYLCASSPGQGAGTGELFFGEGSRLTVL.

This chain uses TRBV5-1 with TRBJ1-6; the D is unclear. Germline V gives CDR1 SGHRS, CDR2 YFSETQ. CDR3 size: 14 residues. The V gene lost 2 bases and the J gene lost 2 bases, with 5 bases spanning the gap. CDR3 region: CASSLGPYNSPLHF. Written as DNA, the CDR3 is TGCGCCAGCAGCTTAGGCCCCTATAATTCACCCCTCCACTTT.

Only a few counts were recorded for this clone. This chain uses TRBV27 with TRBJ2-2, with 11 bases lining up with TRBD2. V lost 2 bases, J lost 1 base, and 0 bases stayed unmatched. Germline CDR1 reads MNHEY; CDR2 reads SMNVEV (reference sequence). This CDR3 spans 16 amino acids. The CDR3: CASSLGTSGNTGELFF. CDR3 DNA: TGTGCCAGCAGTTTAGGGACTAGCGGGAACACCGGGGAGCTGTTTTTT.

V and J are TRBV7-8 and TRBJ1-2; perhaps TRBD1 as D (6 bases). CDR3 size: 12 residues. V was trimmed by 5 bases and J by 6 bases, leaving 10 bases between them. Germline V gene sequence: CDR1 SGHVS, CDR2 FQNEAQ. CDR3: CASSQWTDGYTF. CDR3 nucleotides: TGTGCCAGCAGCCAGTGGACAGATGGCTACACCTTC. Variable domain in full (rest from reference TRBV7-8 and TRBJ1-2): GAGVSQSPRYKVAKRGQDVALRCDPISGHVSLFWYQQALGQGPEFLTYFQNEAQLDKSGLPSDRFFAERPEGSVSTLKIQRTQQEDSAVYLCASSQWTDGYTFGSGTRLTVV.

The V call is TRBV6-2 or TRBV6-3, the J call TRBJ1-5, with 7 bases that match TRBD1. The V and J ends lost 5 bases and 12 bases, in that order; junction bases with no gene match: 10. Germline lookup yields CDR1 MNHEY and CDR2 SVGEGT. The CDR3 has 13 residues. The DNA for the CDR3 is TGTGCCAGCAGTGACAGGGAGACTCAGGGCCAGCATTTT. Protein sequence: CASSDRETQGQHF.

This clone has just one count. V is TRBV28 and J is TRBJ2-5; D is perhaps TRBD1 (6 bases). V lost 5 bases and J lost 5, with 33 bases in between. This CDR3 has 20 residues. Per germline, CDR1 MDHEN and CDR2 SYDVKM. CDR3: CASSLVSIFDERGNSETQYF. CDR3 DNA sequence: TGTGCCAGCAGTCTGGTCTCGATTTTCGACGAAAGGGGGAATTCGGAGACCCAGTACTTC.

The sample holds a few counts of this clone. Different DNA sequences within this sample yield the same CDR3. The genes are TRBV12-3 or TRBV12-4 and TRBJ2-5; D remains ambiguous. This CDR3 is built from 11 residues. V was pared by 3 bases and J by 5 bases, with 4 bases between. The CDR3 nucleotides read TGTGCCAGCAGTTTTAGGGAGACCCAGTACTTC. Its protein product is CASSFRETQYF.

This rearrangement joins TRBV5-4 to TRBJ2-1; 7 bases are a match to TRBD2. The CDR3 loop spans 14 amino acids. With V trimmed by 1 base and J by 9 bases, 7 bases remained unmatched. From germline, CDR1 is SGHNT and CDR2 YYREEE (reference sequence). CDR3: CASSLKRLASEQFF. The CDR3, as DNA: TGTGCCAGCAGCTTGAAGAGACTAGCTAGTGAGCAGTTCTTC.

The V gene is TRBV19, the J gene TRBJ1-1; 12 nucleotides line up with TRBD1. The CDR3 consists of 15 residues. The J segment lost 3 bases and the V segment lost 9 bases, leaving 8 bases of the junction unmatched. Germline V gives CDR1 LNHDA, CDR2 SQIVND (reference sequence). CDR3 loop: CASLGQGAGDTEAFF. Written as DNA, the CDR3 is TGTGCCAGCCTGGGACAGGGGGCCGGTGACACTGAAGCTTTCTTT.

The rearrangement joins TRBV6-6 to TRBJ1-5; unclear D gene. V was trimmed by 6 bases and J by 3 bases, leaving 12 bases between them. This CDR3 region has 14 residues. Germline V gives CDR1 MNHNY, CDR2 SVGAGI (reference sequence). Written as DNA, the CDR3 is TGTGCCAGCAGCTCCGGGATAGTCAATCAGCCCCAGCATTTT. Protein: CASSSGIVNQPQHF.